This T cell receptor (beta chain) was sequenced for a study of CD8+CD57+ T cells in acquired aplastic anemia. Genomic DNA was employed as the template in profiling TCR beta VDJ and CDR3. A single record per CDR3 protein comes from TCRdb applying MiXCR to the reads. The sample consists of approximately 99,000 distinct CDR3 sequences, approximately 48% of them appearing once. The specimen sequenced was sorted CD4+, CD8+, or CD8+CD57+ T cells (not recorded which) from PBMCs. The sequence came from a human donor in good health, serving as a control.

The CDR3 sequence is CASSLQRGGTDTQYF. DNA for the CDR3: TGTGCCAGCAGCTTGCAGCGGGGAGGCACAGATACGCAGTATTTT. J is TRBJ2-3 and V is TRBV11-2; 7 nucleotides agree with TRBD2. Germline assignment: CDR1 SGHAT and CDR2 FQNNGV. J gave up 1 base and V 3 bases, and 4 bases lay outside the gene matches. This CDR3 contains 15 residues.